The 20 T cell receptor beta chains listed next were all sequenced from one sample in a study of blood T cell repertoires in COVID-19. The table came from immunoSEQ multiplex PCR; TCRdb's copy has only in-frame clones and leaves some out. Of 200,000 to 250,000 clones in the sample, 80% to 85% were seen once. Sequencing was done on a sample of peripheral blood. The receptors stem from a woman older than 75 with COVID-19, enrolled during active disease.

V and J are TRBV6-5 and TRBJ2-5, with D possibly being TRBD1 (5 bases). Germline V lookup: CDR1 MNHEY, CDR2 SVGAGI. This CDR3 has 11 amino acids. V lost 0 bases, J lost 11 bases, and 7 bases lay in between. The CDR3 loop reads CASSYSGRQYF. The CDR3 DNA is TGTGCCAGCAGTTACTCGGGGCGGCAGTACTTC.

V gene TRBV10-3 combines with J gene TRBJ2-1, with 8 bases that match TRBD1. Losses at the gene ends were 6 bases for V and 6 bases for J; bases not matched to a gene: 7. The CDR3 totals 14 residues. Germline V gives CDR1 ENHRY, CDR2 SYGVKD. The CDR3 DNA follows: TGTGCCATCAGGCCGGGACAGGTGATCAATGAGCAGTTCTTC. This encodes CAIRPGQVINEQFF.

The rearrangement joins TRBV5-1 to TRBJ1-6; 10 bases agree with TRBD1. Germline values: CDR1 SGHRS, CDR2 YFSETQ. The V gene end was trimmed by 0 bases and the J gene end by 10 bases; junction bases not matched to a gene: 4. CDR3 length: 15 amino acids. CDR3 in DNA: TGCGCCAGCAGCTTGGGTGGGACAGGGGACTCACCCCTCCACTTT. Amino acid sequence: CASSLGGTGDSPLHF.

This clone appeared once. The V gene is TRBV27, the J gene TRBJ1-2; D might be TRBD1 (6 bases). This CDR3 has 16 amino acids. V was cut by 4 bases and J by 7 bases, with 22 bases left in between. From germline, CDR1 is MNHEY and CDR2 SMNVEV (reference sequence). CDR3 protein: CASSSYPYRVQSGYTF. The CDR3 DNA follows: TGTGCCAGCAGTTCATATCCCTACAGGGTTCAGAGTGGCTACACCTTC.

The genes are TRBV15 and TRBJ1-1; D unclear. V lost 2 bases and J 7 bases, leaving 8 bases between the germline ends. The CDR3 is made up of 12 amino acids. In germline, CDR1 is LNHNV, CDR2 YYDKDF (reference sequence). For the CDR3, the DNA is TGTGCCACCAGCAGACGGGAATTTGAAGCTTTCTTT. Protein sequence: CATSRREFEAFF.

The J gene is TRBJ1-2, the V gene TRBV7-9, with TRBD1 identical over 10 bases. The germline V gene has CDR1 SEHNR and CDR2 FQNEAQ (reference sequence). The CDR3 has 15 amino acids. V shed 3 bases, J shed 4 bases, and the junction held 5 bases outside the gene matches. The CDR3 is CASSLEDRGVYGYTF. The CDR3 DNA sequence: TGTGCCAGCAGCTTGGAGGACAGGGGGGTCTATGGCTACACCTTC.

The chain combines TRBV29-1 with TRBJ2-7; 8 nucleotides align to TRBD1. Germline assignment: CDR1 SQVTM and CDR2 ANQGSEA. The CDR3 spans 14 residues. The V gene end was trimmed by 0 bases and the J gene end by 2 bases; junction bases not matched to a gene: 3. The CDR3 DNA follows: TGCAGCGTTGAAGATCCGACAGGGGCCTACGAGCAGTACTTC. Translating gives CSVEDPTGAYEQYF.

This clone was detected a few times. The chain employs TRBV6-5 and TRBJ2-7; 11 bases map to TRBD1. Trimming took 5 bases from V and 4 from J; bases not matched to a gene: 1. Per germline, CDR1 MNHEY and CDR2 SVGAGI. CDR3 length: 13 amino acids. This chain's CDR3 is CASSRDRGYEQYF. CDR3 coding DNA: TGTGCCAGCAGTCGGGACAGGGGGTACGAGCAGTACTTC.

The chain combines TRBV5-1 with TRBJ1-1; the match to TRBD1 covers 7 bases. The CDR3 has 15 amino acids. V trimming: 1 base; J trimming: 2 bases; junction bases outside the gene matches: 5. Germline values: CDR1 SGHRS, CDR2 YFSETQ. CDR3 in amino acids: CASSLWGQLNTEAFF. The CDR3 DNA is TGCGCCAGCAGCTTGTGGGGACAGTTAAACACTGAAGCTTTCTTT.

CDR3 sequence: CSVAWTGNEKLFF. As DNA, the CDR3 is TGCAGCGTTGCATGGACAGGGAATGAAAAACTGTTTTTT. V gene TRBV29-1 combines with J gene TRBJ1-4, with TRBD1 matching 8 bases. Germline CDR1 SQVTM, CDR2 ANQGSEA. The length of the CDR3 is 13 residues. The junction had 3 bases not matched to a gene; V was cut back by 4 bases and J by 5 bases.

The rearrangement joins TRBV6-5 to TRBJ1-4; D remains unclear. The germline V gene encodes CDR1 MNHEY and CDR2 SVGAGI. CDR3 length: 15 amino acids. Trimming stripped 0 bases from V and 8 bases from J, with 13 bases between. Here the CDR3 DNA reads TGTGCCAGCAGTTACTCGATTACTTCCCACGAAAAACTGTTTTTT. Amino acid sequence: CASSYSITSHEKLFF.

The chain joins TRBV12-3 or TRBV12-4 to TRBJ1-1; D is unclear. The CDR3 is 13 amino acids. Trimming pared 3 bases from V and 2 bases from J, leaving 7 bases between. This chain's CDR3 is CASSFGENTEAFF. The CDR3 DNA sequence: TGTGCCAGCAGTTTCGGGGAAAACACTGAAGCTTTCTTT.

The gene calls are TRBV4-2 and TRBJ2-3; TRBD2 agrees at 8 bases. Germline V CDR1 and CDR2: LGHNA, YNFKEQ. V trimming: 1 base; J trimming: 4 bases; junction bases outside the gene matches: 4. The CDR3 contains 15 residues. In DNA form, the CDR3 reads TGTGCCAGCAGCCAAGTGGGGCGGGAGGCAGATACGCAGTATTTT. Its translation is CASSQVGREADTQYF.

The rearrangement links TRBV5-1 to TRBJ2-7, with TRBD2 identical over 7 bases. The CDR3 is made up of 14 amino acids. Germline-derived CDR1 and CDR2 are SGHRS and YFSETQ. Trimming cost V 0 bases and J 3 bases; bases outside gene matches: 3. The CDR3 DNA reads as TGCGCCAGCAGCTTGGAACGGGGGGACTACGAGCAGTACTTC. As protein: CASSLERGDYEQYF.

The rearrangement links TRBV7-8 to TRBJ1-2; D perhaps matches TRBD1 (6 bases). Trimming shortened V by 5 bases and J by 4 bases, and 8 bases separated the two germline ends. CDR3 length: 12 residues. Germline V gives CDR1 SGHVS, CDR2 FQNEAQ. The CDR3 region is CASSQGIYGYTF. In nucleotides, the CDR3 is TGTGCCAGCAGCCAGGGGATCTATGGCTACACCTTC.

This clone occurred once. The V call is TRBV24-1, the J call TRBJ2-3, with 7 bases matching TRBD2. The junction had 3 bases not matched to a gene; V was cut back by 7 bases and J by 3 bases. Germline V gives CDR1 KGHDR, CDR2 SFDVKD. The CDR3 has 13 amino acids. CDR3 protein: CATSGRLTDTQYF. The DNA for the CDR3 is TGTGCCACCAGCGGGAGGCTAACAGATACGCAGTATTTT.

A single count supports this clone. The CDR3 loop is CASSDRDRDNSPLHF. For the CDR3, the DNA is TGTGCCAGCAGCGACCGGGACAGGGATAATTCACCCCTCCACTTT. This chain links TRBV3-1 (or the pseudogene TRBV3-2) with TRBJ1-6, with 9 bases identical to TRBD1. This CDR3 is 15 amino acids long. The germline V gene has CDR1 LGHDT and CDR2 YNNKEL (reference sequence). The V and J ends lost 5 bases and 5 bases, in that order; junction bases with no gene match: 4.

The chain recombines TRBV18 with TRBJ2-1, with TRBD2 identical over 7 bases. The junction had 10 bases not matched to a gene; V was cut back by 3 bases and J by 5 bases. The CDR3 covers 16 residues. Germline V gene lookup returns CDR1 KGHSH and CDR2 LQKENI. The CDR3, as DNA: TGTGCCAGCTCACCTGTTTCCGGACTAGGGCACAATGAGCAGTTCTTC. Protein product: CASSPVSGLGHNEQFF.

V and J are TRBV11-2 and TRBJ2-5; 8 bases agree with TRBD1. Germline CDR1 is SGHAT and CDR2 is FQNNGV. Trimming cost V 2 bases and J 4 bases; bases outside gene matches: 3. The CDR3 covers 14 residues. As DNA, the CDR3 is TGTGCCAGCAGCTTAAAGACAGGGGTAGAGACCCAGTACTTC. Translation: CASSLKTGVETQYF.

V usage is TRBV12-3 or TRBV12-4 and J usage is TRBJ1-1, with TRBD1 as a possible D gene (5 bases). Trimming left V 5 bases short and J 4 bases short, with 11 bases between. The length of the CDR3 is 13 residues. CDR3 nucleotide sequence: TGTGCCAGCAGTACGGGGGGGGGCACTGAAGCTTTCTTT. Its translation: CASSTGGGTEAFF.